This entry is about one T cell receptor beta chain. At one of its ends the junction is not consistent with the germline gene, which may arise from a read error. This entry comes from a study of cytomegalovirus exposure and HLA in healthy donors. Study background: A preliminary data release comprised tens of millions of unique TCRs obtained from HLA-typed donors.

PCR amplification relied on 60 Vbeta primers (plus 13 Jbeta primers). Per the study methods: In a later analysis, roughly 10 million of some 80 million unique beta chains occurred in at least two donors. Here immunoSEQ multiplex PCR was the method, and the copy in TCRdb shows in-frame clones only, minus some. The D gene and trimming were derived from the DNA, and the V and J assignments and clone size from that table. The sample lists under 150,000 clones; around 79% were seen once. This CDR3 spans 16 amino acids. The germline V gene has CDR1 SEHNR and CDR2 FQNEAQ (reference sequence). The sequenced sample was PBMCs. The TCR originated in a man aged 18 to 30 in good health and CMV-seronegative. This sequence joins TRBV7-9 and TRBJ2-1, with unresolved D. The chain's CDR3 is CSSTLGRPSSYNEQFF. DNA for the CDR3: TGTTCCAGCACCCTGGGCAGGCCGAGCTCCTACAATGAGCAGTTCTTC.